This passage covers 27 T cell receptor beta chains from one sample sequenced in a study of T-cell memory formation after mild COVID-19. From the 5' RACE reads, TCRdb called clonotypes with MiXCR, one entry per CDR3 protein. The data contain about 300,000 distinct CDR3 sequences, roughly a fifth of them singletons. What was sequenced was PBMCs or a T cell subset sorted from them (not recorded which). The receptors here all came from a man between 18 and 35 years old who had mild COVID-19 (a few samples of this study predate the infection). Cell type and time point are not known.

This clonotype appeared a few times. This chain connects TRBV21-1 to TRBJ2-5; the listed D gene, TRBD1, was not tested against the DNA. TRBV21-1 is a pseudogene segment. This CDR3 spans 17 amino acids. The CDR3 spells CASSKAPPGPLKETQYF. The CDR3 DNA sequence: TGTGCCAGCAGCAAAGCCCCGCCGGGACCACTGAAAGAGACCCAGTACTTC.

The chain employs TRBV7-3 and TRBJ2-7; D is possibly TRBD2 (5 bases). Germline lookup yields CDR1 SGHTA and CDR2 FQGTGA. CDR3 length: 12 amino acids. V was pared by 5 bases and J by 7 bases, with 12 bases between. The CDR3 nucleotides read TGTGCCAGCAGCGAGTTCAGAGGGGAGCAGTACTTC. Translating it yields CASSEFRGEQYF.

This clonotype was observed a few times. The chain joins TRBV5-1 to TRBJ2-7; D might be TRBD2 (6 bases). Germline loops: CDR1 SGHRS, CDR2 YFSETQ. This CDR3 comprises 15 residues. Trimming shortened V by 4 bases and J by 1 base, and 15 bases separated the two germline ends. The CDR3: CASSLNPRGSYEQYF. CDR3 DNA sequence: TGCGCCAGCAGCCTTAACCCTCGGGGGTCCTACGAGCAGTACTTC.

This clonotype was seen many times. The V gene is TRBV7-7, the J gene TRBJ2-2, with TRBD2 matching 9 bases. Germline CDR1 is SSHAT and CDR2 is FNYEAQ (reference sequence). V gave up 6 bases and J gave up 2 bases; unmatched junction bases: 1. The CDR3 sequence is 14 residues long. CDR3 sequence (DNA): TGTGCCAGCAGAGCGGGGGGCAACACCGGGGAGCTGTTTTTT. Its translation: CASRAGGNTGELFF.

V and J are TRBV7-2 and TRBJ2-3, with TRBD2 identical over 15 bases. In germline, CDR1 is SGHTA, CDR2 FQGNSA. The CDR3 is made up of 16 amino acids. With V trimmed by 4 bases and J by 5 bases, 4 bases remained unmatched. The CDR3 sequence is CASSWTSGGAGDTQYF. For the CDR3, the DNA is TGTGCCAGCAGCTGGACTAGCGGGGGGGCAGGAGATACGCAGTATTTT.

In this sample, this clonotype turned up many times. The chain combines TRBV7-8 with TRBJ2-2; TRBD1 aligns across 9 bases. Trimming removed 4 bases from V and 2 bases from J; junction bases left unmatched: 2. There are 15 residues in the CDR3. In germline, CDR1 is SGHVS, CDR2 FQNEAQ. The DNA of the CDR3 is TGTGCCAGCAGCTCTACAGGGGGCAACACCGGGGAGCTGTTTTTT. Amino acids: CASSSTGGNTGELFF.

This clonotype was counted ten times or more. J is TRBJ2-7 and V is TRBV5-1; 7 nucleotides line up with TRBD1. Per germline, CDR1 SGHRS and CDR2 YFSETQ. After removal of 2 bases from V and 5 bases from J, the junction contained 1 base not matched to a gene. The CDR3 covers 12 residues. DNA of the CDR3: TGCGCCAGCAGCTTAACAGGGGACGAGCAGTACTTC. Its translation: CASSLTGDEQYF.

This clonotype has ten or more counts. The CDR3 loop is CASTPGSRETLEQYF. The CDR3 nucleotides read TGTGCCAGCACCCCGGGGAGTAGGGAGACACTCGAGCAGTACTTC. V usage is TRBV5-6 and J usage is TRBJ2-7; possible D gene TRBD2, 5 bases. Germline loops: CDR1 SGHDT, CDR2 YYEEEE. This CDR3 is 15 amino acids long. Trimming stripped 6 bases from V and 6 bases from J, with 22 bases between.

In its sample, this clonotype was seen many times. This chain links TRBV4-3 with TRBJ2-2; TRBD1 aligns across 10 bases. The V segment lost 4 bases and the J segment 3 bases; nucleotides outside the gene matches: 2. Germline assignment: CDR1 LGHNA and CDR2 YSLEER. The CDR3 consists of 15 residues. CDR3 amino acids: CASSLGTGDTGELFF. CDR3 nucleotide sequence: TGCGCCAGCAGCCTGGGGACAGGGGACACCGGGGAGCTGTTTTTT.

Here the CDR3 reads CASSLAGEDGELFF. In nucleotides, the CDR3 is TGTGCCAGCAGCTTAGCGGGGGAGGACGGGGAGCTGTTTTTT. J is TRBJ2-2 and V is TRBV7-2; D perhaps matches TRBD2 (6 bases). With 0 bases removed from V and 7 bases from J, the gap between germline ends came to 9 bases. The CDR3 is 14 amino acids. Germline V gives CDR1 SGHTA, CDR2 FQGNSA. The complete variable domain, with remaining parts taken from reference TRBV7-2 and TRBJ2-2, reads GAGVSQSPSNKVTEKGKDVELRCDPISGHTALYWYRQSLGQGLEFLIYFQGNSAPDKSGLPSDRFSAERTGGSVSTLTIQRTQQEDSAVYLCASSLAGEDGELFFGEGSRLTVL.

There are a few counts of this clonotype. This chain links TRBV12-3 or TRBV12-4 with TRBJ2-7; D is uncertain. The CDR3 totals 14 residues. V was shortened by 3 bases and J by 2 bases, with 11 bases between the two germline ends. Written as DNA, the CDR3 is TGTGCCAGCAGTTTGCAGCTCTACCCCTACGAGCAGTACTTC. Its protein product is CASSLQLYPYEQYF.

This chain's CDR3 is CASSRSPGGDYGYTF. The CDR3 DNA reads as TGTGCCAGTAGTCGCTCCCCAGGGGGGGACTATGGCTACACCTTC. The chain couples TRBV19 to TRBJ1-2; TRBD1 agrees at 7 bases. Germline values: CDR1 LNHDA, CDR2 SQIVND (reference sequence). The CDR3 length is 15 residues. V shed 5 bases, J shed 3 bases, and the junction held 9 bases outside the gene matches.

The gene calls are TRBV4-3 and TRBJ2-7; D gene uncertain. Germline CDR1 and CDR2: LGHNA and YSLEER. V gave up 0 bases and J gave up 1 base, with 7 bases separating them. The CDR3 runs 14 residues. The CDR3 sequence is CASSQEGNSYEQYF. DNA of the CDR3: TGCGCCAGCAGCCAAGAAGGAAATTCCTACGAGCAGTACTTC.

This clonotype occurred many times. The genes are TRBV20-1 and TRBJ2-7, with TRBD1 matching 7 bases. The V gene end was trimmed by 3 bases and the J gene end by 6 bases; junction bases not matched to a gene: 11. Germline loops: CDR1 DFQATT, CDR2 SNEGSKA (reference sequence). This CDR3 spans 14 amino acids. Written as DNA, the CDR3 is TGCAGTGCTAGGAGCGACAGGGTCGAGAGCGAGCAGTACGTC. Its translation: CSARSDRVESEQYV.

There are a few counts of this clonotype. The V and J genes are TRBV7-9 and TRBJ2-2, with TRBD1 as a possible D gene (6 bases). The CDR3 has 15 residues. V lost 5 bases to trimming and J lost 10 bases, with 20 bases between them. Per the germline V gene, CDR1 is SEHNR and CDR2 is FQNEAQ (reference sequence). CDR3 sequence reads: CASSQNVETGKELFF. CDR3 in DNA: TGTGCCAGCAGCCAAAACGTAGAAACAGGGAAGGAGCTGTTTTTT.

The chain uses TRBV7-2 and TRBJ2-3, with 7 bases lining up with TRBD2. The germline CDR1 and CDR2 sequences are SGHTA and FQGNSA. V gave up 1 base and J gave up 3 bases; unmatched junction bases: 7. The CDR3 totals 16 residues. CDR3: CASSLVPGGYTDTQYF. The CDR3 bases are TGTGCCAGCAGCTTAGTCCCGGGGGGATATACAGATACGCAGTATTTT.

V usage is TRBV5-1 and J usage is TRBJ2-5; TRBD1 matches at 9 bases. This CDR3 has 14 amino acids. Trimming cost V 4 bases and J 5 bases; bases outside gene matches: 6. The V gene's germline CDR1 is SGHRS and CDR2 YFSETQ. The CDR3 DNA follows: TGCGCCAGCAGCCCAGGACAGGGGATGGAGACCCAGTACTTC. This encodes CASSPGQGMETQYF.

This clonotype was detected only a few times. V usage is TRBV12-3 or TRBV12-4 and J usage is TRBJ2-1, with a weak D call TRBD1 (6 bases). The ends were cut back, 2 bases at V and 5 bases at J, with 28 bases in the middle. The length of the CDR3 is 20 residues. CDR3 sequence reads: CASSLRFPKSGGLIDNEQFF. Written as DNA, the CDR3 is TGTGCCAGCAGTTTACGATTCCCTAAGTCTGGGGGCCTCATCGACAATGAGCAGTTCTTC.

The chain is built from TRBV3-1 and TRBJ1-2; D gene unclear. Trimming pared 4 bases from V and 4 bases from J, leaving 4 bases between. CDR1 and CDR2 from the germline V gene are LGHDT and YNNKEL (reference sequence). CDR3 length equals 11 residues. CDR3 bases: TGTGCCAGCAGCCGACTCTATGGCTACACCTTC. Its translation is CASSRLYGYTF. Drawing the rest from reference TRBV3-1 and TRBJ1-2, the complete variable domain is DTAVSQTPKYLVTQMGNDKSIKCEQNLGHDTMYWYKQDSKKFLKIMFSYNNKELIINETVPNRFSPKSPDKAHLNLHINSLELGDSAVYFCASSRLYGYTFGSGTRLTVV.

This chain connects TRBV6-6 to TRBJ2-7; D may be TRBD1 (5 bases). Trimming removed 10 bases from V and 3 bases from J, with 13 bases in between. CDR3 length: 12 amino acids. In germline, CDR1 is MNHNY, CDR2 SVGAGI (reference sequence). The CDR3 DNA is TGTGCCATTCAGGGTGTCGGCTACGAGCAGTACTTC. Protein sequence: CAIQGVGYEQYF.

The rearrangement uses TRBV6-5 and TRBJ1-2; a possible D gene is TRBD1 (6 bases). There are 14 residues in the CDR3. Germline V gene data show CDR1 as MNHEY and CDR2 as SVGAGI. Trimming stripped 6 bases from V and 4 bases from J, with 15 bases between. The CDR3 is CASSPGGGGYGYTF. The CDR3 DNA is TGTGCCAGCAGCCCCGGGGGGGGCGGCTATGGCTACACCTTC.

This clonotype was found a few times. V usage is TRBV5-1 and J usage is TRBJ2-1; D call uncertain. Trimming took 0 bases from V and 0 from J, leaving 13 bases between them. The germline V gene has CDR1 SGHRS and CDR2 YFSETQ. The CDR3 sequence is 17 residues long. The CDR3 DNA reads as TGCGCCAGCAGCTTGGTCCTCTCGCACGGCTCCTACAATGAGCAGTTCTTC. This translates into CASSLVLSHGSYNEQFF.

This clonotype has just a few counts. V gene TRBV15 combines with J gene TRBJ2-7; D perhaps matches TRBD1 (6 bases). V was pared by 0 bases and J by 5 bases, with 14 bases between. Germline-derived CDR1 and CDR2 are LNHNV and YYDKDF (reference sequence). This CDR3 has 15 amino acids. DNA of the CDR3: TGTGCCACCAGCAGAGATTATCAGGGGACCCACGAGCAGTACTTC. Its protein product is CATSRDYQGTHEQYF.

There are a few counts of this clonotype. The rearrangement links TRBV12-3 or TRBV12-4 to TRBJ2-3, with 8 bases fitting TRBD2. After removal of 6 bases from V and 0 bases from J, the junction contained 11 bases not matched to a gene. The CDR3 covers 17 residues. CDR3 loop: CASSPYIRGGSTDTQYF. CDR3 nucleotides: TGTGCCAGCAGCCCCTACATCCGGGGGGGAAGCACAGATACGCAGTATTTT.

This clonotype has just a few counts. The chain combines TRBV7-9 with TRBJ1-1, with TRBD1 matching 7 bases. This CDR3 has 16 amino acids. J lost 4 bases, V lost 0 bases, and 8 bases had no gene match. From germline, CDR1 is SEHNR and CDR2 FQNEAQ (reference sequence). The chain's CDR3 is CASSLAETGWSTEAFF. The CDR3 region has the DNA TGTGCCAGCAGCTTAGCGGAGACAGGGTGGAGCACTGAAGCTTTCTTT.

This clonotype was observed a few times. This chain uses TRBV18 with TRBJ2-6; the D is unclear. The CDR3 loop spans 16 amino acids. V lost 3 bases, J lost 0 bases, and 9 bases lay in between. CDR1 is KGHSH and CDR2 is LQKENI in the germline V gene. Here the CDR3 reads CASSPRGYSGANVLTF. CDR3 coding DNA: TGTGCCAGCTCACCTCGAGGATACTCTGGGGCCAACGTCCTGACTTTC.

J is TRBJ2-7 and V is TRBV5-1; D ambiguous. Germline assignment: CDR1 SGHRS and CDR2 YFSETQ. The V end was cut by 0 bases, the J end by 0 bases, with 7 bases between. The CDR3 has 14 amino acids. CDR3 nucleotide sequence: TGCGCCAGCAGCTTGGAACTGGCCTCCTACGAGCAGTACTTC. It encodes CASSLELASYEQYF.